The 15 T cell receptor beta chains in this list originate from one sample, sequenced in a study of blood T cell repertoires in COVID-19. Method: immunoSEQ multiplex PCR; TCRdb's copy keeps in-frame clones and lacks some. This table has 380,000 or so clones, over 75% appearing once. Sequenced material: PBMCs or T cells enriched from blood (not recorded which). The receptor set was obtained from a woman in her forties with acute COVID-19.

DNA of the CDR3: TGTGCCAGCAGCTCCATGAGACAGGGATACTCACCCCTCCACTTT. This encodes CASSSMRQGYSPLHF. The chain joins TRBV7-2 to TRBJ1-6; 7 bases map to TRBD1. This CDR3 spans 15 amino acids. V lost 4 bases, J lost 10 bases, and 10 bases stayed unmatched. Germline assignment: CDR1 SGHTA and CDR2 FQGNSA.

The gene calls are TRBV4-1 and TRBJ2-1; D is perhaps TRBD2 (6 bases). V shed 3 bases and J shed 3 bases, with 15 bases lying between them. Per the germline V gene, CDR1 is MGHRA and CDR2 is YSYEKL. CDR3 length equals 16 residues. This CDR3 is CASSHGARRDYNEQFF. In DNA, the CDR3 is TGCGCCAGCAGCCATGGGGCCCGGAGGGACTACAATGAGCAGTTCTTC.

The J gene is TRBJ2-5, the V gene TRBV25-1; a weak D match, TRBD2 (5 bases). Between the trimmed V and J ends, which lost 6 bases and 5 bases, there was a span of 19 bases. Germline CDR1 is MGHDK and CDR2 is SYGVNS. The CDR3 has 15 residues. As DNA, the CDR3 is TGTGCCAGCAGCACGTATCGGGATAGGCTGGAGACCCAGTACTTC. Translating it yields CASSTYRDRLETQYF.

The chain is built from TRBV5-1 and TRBJ1-1; D call uncertain. From germline, CDR1 is SGHRS and CDR2 YFSETQ. V gave up 3 bases and J gave up 0 bases, with 9 bases separating them. The CDR3 contains 14 residues. The CDR3 sequence: CASSSRGLNTEAFF. CDR3 in DNA: TGCGCCAGCAGCTCCCGAGGGCTGAACACTGAAGCTTTCTTT.

This sequence joins TRBV27 and TRBJ1-2; tentatively, D is TRBD1 (5 bases). Trimming cost V 5 bases and J 2 bases, with 18 bases left between them. CDR1 is MNHEY, CDR2 SMNVEV, per germline (reference sequence). The CDR3 has 16 residues. The CDR3 DNA reads TGTGCCAGCAGTCAATACCTAACCCGGGGGAACTATGGCTACACCTTC. The encoded protein is CASSQYLTRGNYGYTF.

This chain uses TRBV20-1 with TRBJ1-2; D possibly corresponds to TRBD1 (5 bases). This CDR3 region has 13 residues. Trimming stripped 3 bases from V and 4 bases from J, with 12 bases between. CDR1 is DFQATT, CDR2 SNEGSKA, per germline (reference sequence). The CDR3 protein is CSASRRGGYGYTF. CDR3 sequence (DNA): TGCAGTGCTAGTCGGAGGGGAGGCTATGGCTACACCTTC.

The chain couples TRBV6-5 to TRBJ1-1; 7 positions agree with TRBD1. CDR3 length: 13 amino acids. After removal of 7 bases from V and 1 base from J, the junction contained 3 bases not matched to a gene. The germline CDR1 and CDR2 sequences are MNHEY and SVGAGI. This CDR3 is CASKGQPNTEAFF. For the CDR3, the DNA is TGTGCCAGCAAGGGACAGCCGAACACTGAAGCTTTCTTT.

The rearrangement uses TRBV24-1 and TRBJ1-2, with D unclear. This CDR3 region has 13 residues. Germline loops: CDR1 KGHDR, CDR2 SFDVKD. Trimming removed 3 bases at V and 7 bases at J, with 11 bases between. The CDR3 spells CATSDREASGYTF. Here the CDR3 DNA reads TGTGCCACCAGTGATCGGGAGGCTTCTGGCTACACCTTC.

The sample holds one count of this clone. The chain has TRBV6-5 and TRBJ2-7; 7 bases agree with TRBD2. Germline CDR1 reads MNHEY; CDR2 reads SVGAGI. This CDR3 spans 12 amino acids. V lost 11 bases to trimming and J lost 6 bases; unmatched junction nucleotides: 10. The CDR3 nucleotides read TGTGCCCACGGACGATCGGGAGGCGAGCAGTACTTC. As protein: CAHGRSGGEQYF.

The chain has TRBV2 and TRBJ1-2, with 7 bases identical to TRBD1. Germline trimming cut 1 base from V and 2 bases from J; bases unmatched to any gene: 4. Per germline, CDR1 SNHLY and CDR2 FYNNEI. This CDR3 comprises 15 residues. The CDR3: CASSEEATGNYGYTF. The CDR3 DNA reads TGTGCCAGCAGTGAAGAGGCGACAGGGAACTATGGCTACACCTTC.

V gene TRBV5-1 combines with J gene TRBJ2-5; 8 bases are shared with TRBD1. The germline V gene encodes CDR1 SGHRS and CDR2 YFSETQ. V was clipped by 2 bases and J by 6 bases; unmatched bases: 6. This CDR3 comprises 14 residues. CDR3 region: CASSLQTGEKTQYF. The CDR3 nucleotides are TGCGCCAGCAGCTTACAGACAGGGGAAAAGACCCAGTACTTC.

The rearrangement uses TRBV2 and TRBJ2-5; TRBD2 is a possible D gene (5 bases). Germline V gives CDR1 SNHLY, CDR2 FYNNEI. Trimming stripped 6 bases from V and 5 bases from J, with 10 bases between. The CDR3 has 12 amino acids. The CDR3: CASRDFGETQYF. The CDR3 coding sequence is TGTGCCAGCAGGGACTTCGGGGAGACCCAGTACTTC.

V and J are TRBV30 and TRBJ1-2; D gene ambiguous. There are 15 residues in the CDR3. Trimming cost V 2 bases and J 0 bases, with 13 bases left between them. CDR1 is GTSNPN, CDR2 SVGIG, per germline (reference sequence). The CDR3 is CAWSLGLTANYGYTF. The CDR3 nucleotides are TGTGCCTGGAGTCTAGGTCTGACGGCTAACTATGGCTACACCTTC. Together with reference TRBV30 and TRBJ1-2, the CDR3 gives the full variable domain: SQTIHQWPATLVQPVGSPLSLECTVEGTSNPNLYWYRQAAGRGLQLLFYSVGIGQISSEVPQNLSASRPQDRQFILSSKKLLLSDSGFYLCAWSLGLTANYGYTFGSGTRLTVV.

This chain uses TRBV30 with TRBJ1-6; D ambiguous. The CDR3 is 14 residues long. V shed 5 bases and J shed 6 bases, with 14 bases lying between them. Germline values: CDR1 GTSNPN, CDR2 SVGIG (reference sequence). CDR3 DNA: TGTGCCTGGGGCTGGGCTGAAAGTAATTCACCCCTCCACTTT. Translating it yields CAWGWAESNSPLHF.

The chain couples TRBV2 to TRBJ2-1; 11 nucleotides match TRBD2. Looked up from germline, CDR1 is SNHLY and CDR2 is FYNNEI. The CDR3 has 17 amino acids. Trimming cost V 6 bases and J 1 base; bases outside gene matches: 8. The CDR3 nucleotides read TGTGCCAGCAGAAACTTCCTAGCGGGGGGTTCCTACAATGAGCAGTTCTTC. This codes for CASRNFLAGGSYNEQFF.